The 22 T cell receptor beta chains below were found in one sample sequenced in a study of identical twins. MiXCR, run by TCRdb on the 5' RACE reads, gives a single entry per CDR3 protein. The sample holds about 300,000 distinct CDR3 sequences, 9% to 15% seen once. The same sample was also used in a study of yellow fever vaccine responses in identical twins.

Sequencing used CD8+ T cells sorted from blood. These receptors were obtained from a woman under 30 in good health.

The rearrangement uses TRBV3-1 and TRBJ2-5, with unresolved D. CDR1 and CDR2 (germline): LGHDT, YNNKEL (reference sequence). V was clipped by 0 bases and J by 0 bases, with 5 bases between them. The length of the CDR3 is 14 residues. Written as DNA, the CDR3 is TGTGCCAGCAGCCAAGAGCTTTACCAAGAGACCCAGTACTTC. It encodes CASSQELYQETQYF.

This rearrangement joins TRBV6-5 to TRBJ2-3, with 13 bases matching TRBD2. The ends lost 4 bases at V and 2 bases at J; junction bases unmatched: 3. The CDR3 has 16 residues. Germline CDR1 and CDR2: MNHEY and SVGAGI. CDR3 amino acids: CASSLTSGGFTDTQYF. Written as DNA, the CDR3 is TGTGCCAGCAGTTTGACTAGCGGGGGGTTCACAGATACGCAGTATTTT.

The chain carries TRBV7-8 and TRBJ2-3; D not certain. The V end lost 1 base, the J end lost 0 bases, and 8 bases lay between the germline ends. From germline, CDR1 is SGHVS and CDR2 FQNEAQ. This CDR3 is built from 15 residues. The CDR3 nucleotides are TGTGCCAGCAGCTTAGGTTTGAGAAGCACAGATACGCAGTATTTT. Its translation: CASSLGLRSTDTQYF.

This clonotype occurred many times. The J gene is TRBJ2-2, the V gene TRBV7-9, with 7 bases that match TRBD2. The J segment lost 5 bases and the V segment lost 5 bases, leaving 11 bases of the junction unmatched. CDR1 and CDR2 (germline): SEHNR, FQNEAQ (reference sequence). The CDR3 is made up of 16 amino acids. In nucleotides, the CDR3 is TGTGCCAGCAGCCCTACGAGCGGGGTCTCGACCGGGGAGCTGTTTTTT. Its translation is CASSPTSGVSTGELFF.

CDR3: CASSPAGTLLAKNIQYF. The CDR3 DNA reads TGTGCCAGCTCACCGGCCGGGACTCTCTTAGCCAAAAACATTCAGTACTTC. The V gene is TRBV18, the J gene TRBJ2-4, with D maybe TRBD2 (6 bases). This CDR3 comprises 17 residues. The ends were cut back, 3 bases at V and 0 bases at J, with 15 bases in the middle. The V gene's germline CDR1 is KGHSH and CDR2 LQKENI.

This clonotype has a single count. The rearrangement joins TRBV7-2 to TRBJ2-5; perhaps TRBD2 as D (5 bases). The CDR3 spans 15 residues. Germline values: CDR1 SGHTA, CDR2 FQGNSA. V shed 8 bases and J shed 5 bases, with 21 bases lying between them. The CDR3 bases are TGTGCCAGCGAGATCAGAGGGCTCGCTCGGGAGACCCAGTACTTC. This translates into CASEIRGLARETQYF.

The chain combines TRBV6-1 with TRBJ1-6; TRBD1 might be the D (5 bases). V lost 6 bases and J 0 bases, leaving 9 bases between the germline ends. This CDR3 has 15 amino acids. Germline CDR1 is MNHNS and CDR2 is SASEGT. The CDR3 region is CASRPTGSYNSPLHF. The CDR3 DNA follows: TGTGCCAGCAGGCCAACAGGCTCCTATAATTCACCCCTCCACTTT.

The rearrangement links TRBV2 to TRBJ2-4; 11 bases line up with TRBD2. Germline V lookup: CDR1 SNHLY, CDR2 FYNNEI. This CDR3 has 18 residues. V shed 3 bases, J shed 3 bases, and the junction held 10 bases outside the gene matches. CDR3 DNA: TGTGCCAGCAGTGACTTAGCGGGAGGGCTTTTAGGCAAAAACATTCAGTACTTC. Residues: CASSDLAGGLLGKNIQYF. The whole variable domain, remainder taken from reference TRBV2 and TRBJ2-4, is EPEVTQTPSHQVTQMGQEVILRCVPISNHLYFYWYRQILGQKVEFLVSFYNNEISEKSEIFDDQFSVERPDGSNFTLKIRSTKLEDSAMYFCASSDLAGGLLGKNIQYFGAGTRLSVL.

V is TRBV29-1 and J is TRBJ2-1; 8 positions agree with TRBD1. Germline CDR1 and CDR2: SQVTM and ANQGSEA. CDR3 length: 13 amino acids. With 8 bases clipped from V and 8 bases from J, the junction kept 11 bases outside the gene matches. The CDR3 loop reads CSIDRGGGHEQFF. The DNA for the CDR3 is TGCAGCATAGACAGGGGAGGCGGGCATGAGCAGTTCTTC.

J is TRBJ1-5 and V is TRBV6-2 or TRBV6-3, with 9 bases matching TRBD1. The CDR3 is 14 amino acids. J lost 6 bases, V lost 4 bases, and 4 bases had no gene match. Germline V lookup: CDR1 MNHEY, CDR2 SVGEGT. CDR3 sequence (DNA): TGTGCCAGCAGTTCGACAGGGGGGGTTCAGCCCCAGCATTTT. Translated: CASSSTGGVQPQHF.

The chain is built from TRBV20-1 and TRBJ2-7; TRBD2 agrees at 7 bases. Germline trimming cut 0 bases from V and 4 bases from J; bases unmatched to any gene: 6. CDR3 length: 14 residues. The germline V gene has CDR1 DFQATT and CDR2 SNEGSKA (reference sequence). CDR3 DNA: TGCAGTGCTAGAGATGCGGCGGGAGTGTACGAGCAGTACTTC. Translating it yields CSARDAAGVYEQYF.

This clonotype was seen more than once but under ten times. The rearrangement links TRBV6-5 to TRBJ2-3; D call uncertain. The CDR3 loop spans 16 amino acids. Deletions cut 0 bases from V and 0 bases from J, with 10 bases between. CDR1 and CDR2 from the germline V gene are MNHEY and SVGAGI. CDR3: CASSYSRQDSTDTQYF. DNA of the CDR3: TGTGCCAGCAGTTACTCGAGGCAGGACAGCACAGATACGCAGTATTTT.

This clonotype was observed many times. The rearrangement links TRBV2 to TRBJ1-6, with 12 bases lining up with TRBD1. Germline V gene sequence: CDR1 SNHLY, CDR2 FYNNEI. The CDR3 runs 14 residues. V lost 6 bases, J lost 11 bases, and 5 bases stayed unmatched. The CDR3 loop is CASRPGQGAPPLHF. The DNA for the CDR3 is TGTGCCAGCAGGCCGGGACAGGGGGCTCCACCCCTCCACTTT. The full variable domain, completed using reference TRBV2 and TRBJ1-6, is EPEVTQTPSHQVTQMGQEVILRCVPISNHLYFYWYRQILGQKVEFLVSFYNNEISEKSEIFDDQFSVERPDGSNFTLKIRSTKLEDSAMYFCASRPGQGAPPLHFGNGTRLTVT.

This clonotype was seen a handful of times. This rearrangement joins TRBV11-2 to TRBJ2-7, with D perhaps given as TRBD1 or TRBD2 (5 bases each). Trimming took off 5 bases at V and 7 bases at J, with 21 bases between the two ends. The CDR3 has 15 amino acids. Germline V CDR1 and CDR2: SGHAT, FQNNGV. The DNA for the CDR3 is TGTGCCAGCAGCCCATTACCCGGGGACCCTAGAGAGCAGTACTTC. Translation: CASSPLPGDPREQYF. The full variable domain, in which reference TRBV11-2 and TRBJ2-7 provide the parts outside the CDR3, is EAGVAQSPRYKIIEKRQSVAFWCNPISGHATLYWYQQILGQGPKLLIQFQNNGVVDDSQLPKDRFSAERLKGVDSTLKIQPAKLEDSAVYLCASSPLPGDPREQYFGPGTRLTVT.

The chain recombines TRBV2 with TRBJ2-1, with TRBD2 as a possible D gene (5 bases). Germline values: CDR1 SNHLY, CDR2 FYNNEI. The CDR3 extends over 14 amino acids. V lost 6 bases and J lost 4, with 13 bases in between. The CDR3 sequence: CASSVLGGYNEQFF. CDR3 sequence (DNA): TGTGCCAGCAGCGTACTAGGCGGGTACAATGAGCAGTTCTTC.

This clonotype was seen at least ten times. The chain combines TRBV5-1 with TRBJ1-1, with a tentative D call TRBD1 (5 bases). CDR3 size: 16 residues. Germline assignment: CDR1 SGHRS and CDR2 YFSETQ. Trimming removed 6 bases at V and 3 bases at J, with 21 bases between. The CDR3 spells CASTNRGGGTYTEAFF. CDR3 in DNA: TGCGCCAGCACCAACAGAGGTGGGGGGACCTACACTGAAGCTTTCTTT.

The chain carries TRBV27 and TRBJ2-7; perhaps TRBD1 as D (5 bases). Trimming left V 5 bases short and J 1 base short, with 18 bases between. The CDR3 length is 16 residues. CDR1 MNHEY and CDR2 SMNVEV come from the germline V gene (reference sequence). The CDR3 DNA reads as TGTGCCAGCAGTCTTCCTCCGACAGAAGGATCCTACGAGCAGTACTTC. It translates to CASSLPPTEGSYEQYF.

Only a few counts were recorded for this clonotype. This chain joins TRBV5-5 and TRBJ2-5; tentatively, D is TRBD1 or TRBD2 (5 bases each). The CDR3 totals 14 residues. CDR1 is SGHKS and CDR2 is YYEKEE in the germline V gene (reference sequence). Trimming stripped 4 bases from V and 1 base from J, with 11 bases between. The CDR3 DNA reads TGTGCCAGCAGCGGGACGGGCCCCCAAGAGACCCAGTACTTC. Translated: CASSGTGPQETQYF.

This clonotype was counted ten times or more. The chain has TRBV14 and TRBJ2-1; D might be TRBD2 (6 bases). The CDR3 is made up of 16 amino acids. Germline-derived CDR1 and CDR2 are SGHDN and FVKESK. Trimming removed 3 bases from V and 6 bases from J, with 18 bases in between. CDR3 in DNA: TGTGCCAGCAGCCACCGACTAGTCGCGGTTATCAATGAGCAGTTCTTC. Its translation is CASSHRLVAVINEQFF.

The chain links TRBV24-1 to TRBJ1-5; D remains unclear. Germline lookup yields CDR1 KGHDR and CDR2 SFDVKD. This CDR3 contains 17 residues. The V end lost 3 bases, the J end lost 4 bases, and 18 bases lay between the germline ends. The CDR3 nucleotides read TGTGCCACCAGTGATGGTAGGAGCGCCAGTCTAAATCAGCCCCAGCATTTT. Translation gives CATSDGRSASLNQPQHF.

The rearrangement uses TRBV24-1 and TRBJ2-7; D is perhaps TRBD1 or TRBD2 (6 bases each). The CDR3 runs to 15 residues. Looked up from germline, CDR1 is KGHDR and CDR2 is SFDVKD. V lost 5 bases and J 0 bases, leaving 13 bases between the germline ends. The CDR3 DNA reads as TGTGCCACCAGTGCGAGGGGGGACAACTCCTACGAGCAGTACTTC. Translation gives CATSARGDNSYEQYF.

The chain couples TRBV28 to TRBJ2-1; TRBD2 agrees at 7 bases. CDR3 length: 16 amino acids. The ends lost 1 base at V and 3 bases at J; junction bases unmatched: 6. CDR1 and CDR2 (germline): MDHEN, SYDVKM. CDR3 nucleotide sequence: TGTGCCAGCAGTTTATCCGGCGGGAGTCTCTACAATGAGCAGTTCTTC. Its translation is CASSLSGGSLYNEQFF.